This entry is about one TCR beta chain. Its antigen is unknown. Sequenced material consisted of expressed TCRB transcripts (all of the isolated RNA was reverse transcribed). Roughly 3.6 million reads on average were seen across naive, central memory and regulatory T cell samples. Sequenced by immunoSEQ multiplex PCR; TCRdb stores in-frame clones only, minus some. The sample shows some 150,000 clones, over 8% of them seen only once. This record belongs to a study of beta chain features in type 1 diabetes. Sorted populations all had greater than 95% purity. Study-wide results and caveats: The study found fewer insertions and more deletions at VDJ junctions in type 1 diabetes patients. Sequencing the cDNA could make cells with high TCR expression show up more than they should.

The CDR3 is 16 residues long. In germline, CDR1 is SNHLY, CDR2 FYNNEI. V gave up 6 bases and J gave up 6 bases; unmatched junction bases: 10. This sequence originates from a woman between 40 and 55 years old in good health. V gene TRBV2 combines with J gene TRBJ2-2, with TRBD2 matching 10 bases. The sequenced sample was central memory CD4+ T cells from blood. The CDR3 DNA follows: TGTGCCAGCAGGCGGGGCCTAGCGGGGGCGGCCGGGGAGCTGTTTTTT. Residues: CASRRGLAGAAGELFF.